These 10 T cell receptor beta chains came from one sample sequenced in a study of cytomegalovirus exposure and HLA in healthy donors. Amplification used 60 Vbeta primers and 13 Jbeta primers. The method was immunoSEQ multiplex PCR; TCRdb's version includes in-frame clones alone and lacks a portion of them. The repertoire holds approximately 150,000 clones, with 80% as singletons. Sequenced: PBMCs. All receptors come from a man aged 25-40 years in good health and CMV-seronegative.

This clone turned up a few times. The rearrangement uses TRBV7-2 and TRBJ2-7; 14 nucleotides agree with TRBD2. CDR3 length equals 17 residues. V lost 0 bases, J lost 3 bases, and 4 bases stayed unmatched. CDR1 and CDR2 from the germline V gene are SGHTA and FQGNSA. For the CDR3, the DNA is TGTGCCAGCAGCTTAGCAAGGACTAGCGGGGGGATCTACGAGCAGTACTTC. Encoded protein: CASSLARTSGGIYEQYF.

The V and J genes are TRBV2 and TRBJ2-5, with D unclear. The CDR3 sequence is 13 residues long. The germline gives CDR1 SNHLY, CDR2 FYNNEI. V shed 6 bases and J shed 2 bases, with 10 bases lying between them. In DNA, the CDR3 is TGTGCCAGCAGGAACCTAGGACAAGAGACCCAGTACTTC. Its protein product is CASRNLGQETQYF.

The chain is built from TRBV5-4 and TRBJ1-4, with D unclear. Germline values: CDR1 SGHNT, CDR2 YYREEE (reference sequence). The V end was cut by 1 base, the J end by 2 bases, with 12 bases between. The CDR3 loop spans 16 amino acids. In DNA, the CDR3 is TGTGCCAGCAGCTTGCAAAGGGAGCCGACTAATGAAAAACTGTTTTTT. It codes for CASSLQREPTNEKLFF. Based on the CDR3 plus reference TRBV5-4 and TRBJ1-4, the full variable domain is ETGVTQSPTHLIKTRGQQVTLRCSSQSGHNTVSWYQQALGQGPQFIFQYYREEENGRGNFPPRFSGLQFPNYSSELNVNALELDDSALYLCASSLQREPTNEKLFFGSGTQLSVL.

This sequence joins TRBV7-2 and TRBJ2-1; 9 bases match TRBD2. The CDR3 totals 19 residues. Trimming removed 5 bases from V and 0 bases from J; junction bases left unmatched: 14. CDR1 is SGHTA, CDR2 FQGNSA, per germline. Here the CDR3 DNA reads TGTGCCAGCAGCCACGGACTAGCGTTCCCACACAGCTCCTACAATGAGCAGTTCTTC. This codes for CASSHGLAFPHSSYNEQFF.

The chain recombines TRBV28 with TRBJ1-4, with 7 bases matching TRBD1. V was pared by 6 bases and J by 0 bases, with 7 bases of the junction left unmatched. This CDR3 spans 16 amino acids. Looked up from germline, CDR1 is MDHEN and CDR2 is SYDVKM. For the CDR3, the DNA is TGTGCCAGCAGATCGACAGGGACCTCAACTAATGAAAAACTGTTTTTT. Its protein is CASRSTGTSTNEKLFF.

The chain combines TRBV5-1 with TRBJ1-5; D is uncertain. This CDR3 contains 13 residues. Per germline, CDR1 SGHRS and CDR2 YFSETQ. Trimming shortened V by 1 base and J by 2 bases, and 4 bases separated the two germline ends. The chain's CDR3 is CASSLLGNQPQHF. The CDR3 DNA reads TGCGCCAGCAGCTTGTTAGGCAATCAGCCCCAGCATTTT.

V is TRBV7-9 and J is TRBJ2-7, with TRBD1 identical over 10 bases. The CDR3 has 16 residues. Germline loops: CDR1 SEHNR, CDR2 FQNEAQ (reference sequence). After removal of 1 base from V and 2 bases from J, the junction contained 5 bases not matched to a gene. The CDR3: CASSLVGQGDTYEQYF. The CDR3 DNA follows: TGTGCCAGCAGCTTAGTAGGACAGGGGGACACCTACGAGCAGTACTTC. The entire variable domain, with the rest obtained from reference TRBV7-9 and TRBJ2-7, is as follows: DTGVSQNPRHKITKRGQNVTFRCDPISEHNRLYWYRQTLGQGPEFLTYFQNEAQLEKSRLLSDRFSAERPKGSFSTLEIQRTEQGDSAMYLCASSLVGQGDTYEQYFGPGTRLTVT.

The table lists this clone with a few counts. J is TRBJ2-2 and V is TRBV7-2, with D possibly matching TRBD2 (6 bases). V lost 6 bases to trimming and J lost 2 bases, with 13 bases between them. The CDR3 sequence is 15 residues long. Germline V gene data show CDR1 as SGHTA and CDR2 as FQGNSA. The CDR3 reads CASSFGGSNTGELFF. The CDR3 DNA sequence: TGTGCCAGCAGTTTCGGGGGAAGTAACACCGGGGAGCTGTTTTTT.

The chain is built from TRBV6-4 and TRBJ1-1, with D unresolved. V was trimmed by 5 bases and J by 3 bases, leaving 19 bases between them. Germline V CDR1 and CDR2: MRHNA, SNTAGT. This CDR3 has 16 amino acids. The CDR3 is CASSRNPGAAYTEAFF. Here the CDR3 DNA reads TGTGCCAGCAGTCGAAATCCGGGTGCAGCCTACACTGAAGCTTTCTTT.

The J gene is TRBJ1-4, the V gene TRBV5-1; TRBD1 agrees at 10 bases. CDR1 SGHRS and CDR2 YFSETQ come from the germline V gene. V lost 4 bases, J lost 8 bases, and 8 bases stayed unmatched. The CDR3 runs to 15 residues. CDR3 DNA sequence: TGCGCCAGCAGCCTCATGGGGGACAGGGGCGAAAAACTGTTTTTT. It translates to CASSLMGDRGEKLFF.